This TCR beta chain was sequenced in a study of cytomegalovirus exposure and HLA in healthy donors (dated by TCRdb to the late 2010s). Regarding the research as a whole: An earlier analysis of fewer than 750 of the donors reported approximately 300 Gb of sequence data and 117 million unique TCR beta sequences obtained from about 180 million T cells. An early release covering roughly 580 HLA-typed donors comprised approximately 290 gigabases of sequencing data and about 90 million unique TCR sequences. The genetic ancestry cluster associated with self-reported Caucasian donors included approximately 85% of the 398 genotyped donors. The study aimed to test whether signatures of past pathogen exposure could be identified by cataloging public T cell receptors. Using immunosequencing, the study profiled T cell repertoires from 500 to 800 subjects and related those repertoires to cytomegalovirus serostatus. In addition to the first cohort of roughly 670 subjects, a separate validation cohort of approximately 130 different subjects was used. To predict cytomegalovirus infection status, the study combined high-throughput TCR immunosequencing, statistical association of individual TCRs with disease status, and machine learning. To study patterns of TCR occurrence, a later analysis re-analyzed previously published TCR beta repertoires from more than 550 donors and added high-resolution HLA genotyping. Rather than using new phenotypic data, the later analysis identified candidate immune exposures from TCR beta sequences and from how often those sequences occurred across donors. To decide whether each TCR beta V gene segment behaved as functional or pseudogenic, an earlier analysis of some 600 of the donors relied on high-throughput TCR beta sequencing. Donor age, sex, ethnicity and CMV serostatus were compiled together with the repertoire data. A later genetic analysis took genome-wide SNP genotypes for about 55% of the roughly 700 donors and used that subset as a discovery cohort. Every discovery cohort repertoire had been produced on one sequencing platform. Both class I and class II loci were covered by HLA typing, at four-digit resolution. Typing coverage differed by locus: A, B, C, DRB1 and DQB1 were typed in about 620-640 donors, DQA1 in about 500, DPA1 in around 600, and DPB1 in approximately 450. Because of strong linkage in the cohort, five DR-DQ haplotypes were treated as single units for association and clustering. On average, about 200,000 unique TCR beta nucleotide sequences were sequenced per donor among several hundred genotyped donors of the cohort, with roughly 18% of those sequences being non-productive.

The study at large found these results: This cohort had only TCR beta chains sequenced, and the lack of alpha or paired-chain data limited which features could be detected. A further reported finding was that TCR beta sequences accurately predicted the HLA-A and HLA-B alleles for most subjects in the first cohort. The earlier analysis of nearly 600 of the donors excluded roughly 16 rarely observed V segments, including chromosome 9 orphons, because counts were too low. When HLA alleles, especially DR and DQ, strongly co-occurred, TCR associations were difficult to assign to individual alleles. Because some donors lacked HLA typing at each locus, the association tests relied only on the typed subset. Most CMV-associated TCR beta chains appeared to be HLA-restricted in a later analysis, and the HLA associations seemed to be driven largely by CMV exposure. A later genetic analysis reported fewer N-insertions in productive TCRs among donors in an Asian-associated ancestry cluster than the roughly 670-donor mean. In a later analysis, TCR association rates were found to vary across HLA loci, with the most associated TCRs seen for DRB1 alleles and the fewest for HLA-C alleles. Correlated functional status among segregating V segments might reflect linkage disequilibrium, but an unknown experimental factor could not be ruled out. Cytomegalovirus status was reported to be diagnosed by the classifier with high specificity and sensitivity in both the original and validation cohorts. In vitro tests confirmed that three of the cytomegalovirus-associated TCR beta chains recognize cytomegalovirus antigens. For the cohort, immune exposure information was limited to CMV serostatus. Broadly in line with IMGT annotations, most TCR beta V segments showed up in productive rearrangements about 90% or about 30% of the time in an earlier analysis of approximately 600 of the donors. Some IMGT-functional V segments, including TRBV6-2 and TRBV6-3, could not be told apart with the 87-base-pair reads, so those segments were excluded. According to the authors, the approach could potentially be generalized to other disease states and immunological phenotypes. Several of the top co-occurrence clusters appeared to be linked to parvovirus B19, influenza, CMV and Epstein-Barr virus, according to a later analysis. A later genetic analysis associated a missense DCLRE1C variant with V-gene and J-gene trimming of TCR beta chains, and an independent cohort replicated the association. The study listed approximately 150 TCR beta chains as associated with cytomegalovirus. At a false discovery rate of 0.05, a later analysis linked 15,000 to 20,000 TCR beta sequences to specific HLA alleles. Across donors, most TCR sequences were observed very rarely, whereas some public TCRs were present in many individuals. Compared with equally common non-associated chains, HLA-associated TCR beta chains in a later analysis were more clonally expanded and had lower generation probabilities. Presence/absence analyses assumed roughly uniform sequencing depth across donors, an assumption that may not hold. The sequencing pipeline was judged likely to have produced a cluster of highly shared sequence variants as a technical artifact.

Library method: the immunoSEQ multiplex PCR assay. For the multiplex PCR, a mixture combining 60 forward primers for TCR Vbeta segments and 13 reverse primers for TCR Jbeta segments was used. The CDR3 region of rearranged TCR beta genes was amplified from genomic DNA with a multiplex PCR assay. The amplified TCR beta libraries were sequenced on the Illumina HiSeq System as 87-base-pair reads. Per the original workflow: A later analysis counted 75 million to 100 million unique TCR beta chains across the 650 to 800 repertoires, and 10 million to 12 million of these chains were shared by at least two donors. A nearest-neighbor algorithm error-corrected the raw reads and collapsed the reads into unique sequences, merging closely related sequences to remove PCR and sequencing errors. CDR3 sequences were aligned to IMGT reference sequences to assign V, D and J gene segments. For a sequence to be retained, at least a six-nucleotide match to both a V gene segment and a J gene segment was required. Rearrangements were called productive when the CDR3 lacked stop codons and stayed in frame with V and J; all others were non-productive. Following IMGT convention, CDR3 was defined as the stretch from the second conserved V-encoded cysteine up to the conserved J-encoded phenylalanine. The earlier analysis of about 590 of the donors excluded sequences that lacked an unambiguous match to a single V gene segment. An earlier analysis of just under 600 of the donors called V segments functional above 56.7% productive rearrangements and segregating when the between-donor standard deviation exceeded 5%. A statistical classification framework was built to diagnose cytomegalovirus status from the catalog of TCR beta chain sequences. In a later analysis, TCR nucleotide sequences were compared against IMGT/GENE-DB human TR gene sequences so that V and J genes could be assigned. The TCRdist pipeline was used in a later analysis to assign CDR3 sequences and most-parsimonious VDJ recombination scenarios. In a later analysis, each TCR beta chain was defined by its CDR3 amino acid sequence together with its V-gene family, and reads lacking a unique V-gene family were excluded. To address suspected cross-contamination and a sequencing artifact, a later analysis removed under 600 highly shared, low-generation-probability nucleotide sequences. In a later analysis, a clonal expansion index was calculated for each public chain from normalized within-repertoire ranks of inferred template counts. A later analysis computed generation probabilities with a VDJ recombination model fitted to out-of-frame rearrangements, and checked the results against IGoR. In a later analysis, hypergeometric tests were used to score TCR-TCR, TCR-HLA and TCR-CMV co-occurrence, with a repertoire-size bias correction applied to TCR pairs. A later analysis estimated false discovery rates by permuting HLA or CMV assignments 20 times. In a later analysis, co-occurring TCRs were grouped using DBSCAN, and TCRdist sequence similarity was added for clustering within HLA-allele-positive subsets. Repertoires with fewer than 30,000 or more than 120,000 public chains, plus five repertoires with anomalous nucleotide sharing, were excluded from co-occurrence clustering. TCRdb obtained this table from immuneACCESS and retained in-frame rearrangements with V and J assigned. These tables miss some clones; where compared with another copy, unresolved V genes account for less than half of the shortfall, and the remainder is unexplained. V, J and clone size were drawn from that table, and D and trimming were deduced from the DNA. For this sample the table gives roughly 180,000 clones, of which nearly 80% were detected only once. The ten largest clones represent less than 3.5% of the sample.

From the cysteine up to the phenylalanine, the CDR3 has a length of 13 residues. Here the CDR3 DNA is all that survives: 39 bases in frame from base 1. The germline V gene provides CDR1 KGHSH and CDR2 LQKENI. Ends trimmed: V by 6 bases, J by 7 bases; bases unmatched to a gene: 5. In total, more than 500 healthy bone marrow donors made up the cohort. All cohort members were sampled while nominally healthy, although unrecorded immune exposures were likely present. The donor was CMV seronegative and belonged to the group of over 350 seronegative cohort members. A peripheral blood sample was provided by each donor, and peripheral blood mononuclear cells were used for TCR beta sequencing. The Qiagen DNeasy Blood Extraction Kit was used to extract genomic DNA from the blood cell samples. The table lists this clone with a count of one. It has no known antigen specificity. Nothing much larger sits one base from this clone, and base qualities are not available.

The source is a female donor in good health and CMV-seronegative. The rearrangement joined TRBV18 to TRBJ1-5; the central 8 bases match TRBD1. The sample was PBMCs. This receptor carries the CDR3 CASSDREEQPQHF. The base sequence is TGTGCCAGCTCGGACAGGGAGGAACAGCCCCAGCATTTT.